This TCR beta chain was identified during a study of blood T cell repertoires in COVID-19. Study at large: Samples taken during acute and convalescent COVID-19 were collected in the United States, Italy and Spain. Sources were T cells, B-cell-depleted T cells, or PBMCs; the material itself was cDNA or gDNA.

This CDR3 is built from 15 residues. The germline gives CDR1 SGHVS, CDR2 FNYEAQ. V was clipped by 6 bases and J by 6 bases, with 17 bases between them. Source study methods: How many nucleated cells were present was estimated from reference gene primer amplification. TCRdb keeps only in-frame clones here, not all; method: immunoSEQ multiplex PCR. V, J and clone size were drawn from that table, and D and trimming were deduced from the DNA. The table has around 100,000 clones, under 90% seen once; the top ten hold approximately 12%. This chain connects TRBV7-6 to TRBJ1-4; a weak D match, TRBD1 (6 bases). This receptor was identified in a human donor in a cohort sampled during active or convalescent COVID-19. Sequencing was done on a sample of peripheral blood. The CDR3 region has the DNA TGTGCCAGCAGTCTCACAGGGTGGGGTTATGAAAAACTGTTTTTT. Its protein is CASSLTGWGYEKLFF.